These 10 T cell receptor beta chains were sequenced from one sample in a study of T cells in Graves' hyperthyroidism and ophthalmopathy. Amplification of TCR beta CDR3 regions was performed using RNA transcripts as template. HTBI primers drove first-round RT-PCR of the TCR CDR3. TCRdb reprocessed the multiplex PCR reads via MiXCR and lists one record per CDR3 protein. This sample carries over 400,000 distinct CDR3 sequences, less than 25% of them seen once, and the ten largest clones take about half. What was sequenced was blood. The receptors here all came from a woman between 65 and 79 years old with Graves' ophthalmopathy.

Ten or more counts support this clonotype. The chain has TRBV6-2 or TRBV6-3 and TRBJ1-2; D is unclear. Per germline, CDR1 MNHEY and CDR2 SVGEGT. The CDR3 has 16 amino acids. V was shortened by 6 bases and J by 0 bases, with 17 bases between the two germline ends. In DNA form, the CDR3 reads TGTGCCAGCAGCAACCGCACAAGATCATCTAACTATGGCTACACCTTC. Protein: CASSNRTRSSNYGYTF.

The chain has TRBV20-1 and TRBJ2-3; 11 positions agree with TRBD2. The J segment lost 2 bases and the V segment lost 6 bases, leaving 4 bases of the junction unmatched. The CDR3 runs to 14 residues. Germline V gene sequence: CDR1 DFQATT, CDR2 SNEGSKA (reference sequence). The DNA for the CDR3 is TGCAGTGCAAGACTAGCGGGGATCACAGATACGCAGTATTTT. Protein product: CSARLAGITDTQYF.

This clonotype was recorded many times. This rearrangement joins TRBV11-1 to TRBJ2-1; TRBD2 might be the D (5 bases). The CDR3 spans 15 residues. In germline, CDR1 is SGHAT, CDR2 FQDESV (reference sequence). Trimming took off 2 bases at V and 6 bases at J, with 14 bases between the two ends. This CDR3 reads CASSLRRLAGNEQFF. The DNA for the CDR3 is TGTGCCAGCAGCTTAAGGCGGCTAGCCGGCAATGAGCAGTTCTTC. Full variable domain (rest looked up from reference TRBV11-1 and TRBJ2-1): EAEVAQSPRYKITEKSQAVAFWCDPISGHATLYWYRQILGQGPELLVQFQDESVVDDSQLPKDRFSAERLKGVDSTLKIQPAELGDSAMYLCASSLRRLAGNEQFFGPGTRLTVL.

The table lists this clonotype with many counts. The gene calls are TRBV7-2 and TRBJ2-7, with 7 bases fitting TRBD2. The CDR3 has 13 amino acids. The V segment lost 5 bases and the J segment 6 bases; nucleotides outside the gene matches: 7. Germline V lookup: CDR1 SGHTA, CDR2 FQGNSA. Here the CDR3 DNA reads TGTGCCAGCAGCCGAATGGGGGGGGGCGAGCAGTACTTC. Amino acid sequence: CASSRMGGGEQYF.

This clonotype was counted many times. The rearrangement joins TRBV7-9 to TRBJ2-3; 8 nucleotides line up with TRBD1. Looked up from germline, CDR1 is SEHNR and CDR2 is FQNEAQ (reference sequence). With 5 bases clipped from V and 2 bases from J, the junction kept 9 bases outside the gene matches. This CDR3 comprises 16 residues. The CDR3 bases are TGTGCCAGCAGCATGACCGGGACAGGACACACAGATACGCAGTATTTT. Translated: CASSMTGTGHTDTQYF.

This clonotype was counted ten times or more. V is TRBV2 and J is TRBJ2-7; no reliable D call. The CDR3 is 14 residues long. Trimming stripped 5 bases from V and 0 bases from J, with 11 bases between. Germline CDR1 is SNHLY and CDR2 is FYNNEI. The CDR3 sequence: CASSIAWNSYEQYF. The CDR3 DNA reads as TGTGCCAGCAGTATTGCGTGGAACTCCTACGAGCAGTACTTC.

V gene TRBV7-6 combines with J gene TRBJ2-1, with a weak D call TRBD2 (6 bases). This CDR3 is 15 amino acids long. V lost 0 bases and J lost 6, with 12 bases in between. Germline loops: CDR1 SGHVS, CDR2 FNYEAQ. DNA of the CDR3: TGTGCCAGCAGCTTAGCGGGACTTGGGAGCAATGAGCAGTTCTTC. This encodes CASSLAGLGSNEQFF.

The V call is TRBV27, the J call TRBJ2-5; 13 bases line up with TRBD2. The V and J ends lost 4 bases and 2 bases, in that order; junction bases with no gene match: 7. Germline assignment: CDR1 MNHEY and CDR2 SMNVEV (reference sequence). The CDR3 length is 17 residues. For the CDR3, the DNA is TGTGCCAGCAGTTCGTACCGGGGACTAGCGGGGCAAGAGACCCAGTACTTC. Translating it yields CASSSYRGLAGQETQYF.

This clonotype was observed a handful of times. Its ends do not fully match the called genes, so a read error is possible. The chain links TRBV6-1 to TRBJ1-2; D unresolved. The CDR3 extends over 14 amino acids. CDR1 is MNHNS and CDR2 is SASEGT in the germline V gene. The CDR3 nucleotides read TGTGCCAGCAGTAAAGCGGGTACTGGCGCTGGCTACACCTTC. Protein: CASSKAGTGAGYTF.

This clonotype was observed a few times. The chain has TRBV11-2 and TRBJ2-5; no clear D gene. The CDR3 is 16 amino acids. The V gene's germline CDR1 is SGHAT and CDR2 FQNNGV. The V gene lost 1 base and the J gene lost 2 bases, with 14 bases spanning the gap. DNA of the CDR3: TGTGCCAGCAGCTTAGGTGGCGGTCTCGGACAAGAGACCCAGTACTTC. It codes for CASSLGGGLGQETQYF.